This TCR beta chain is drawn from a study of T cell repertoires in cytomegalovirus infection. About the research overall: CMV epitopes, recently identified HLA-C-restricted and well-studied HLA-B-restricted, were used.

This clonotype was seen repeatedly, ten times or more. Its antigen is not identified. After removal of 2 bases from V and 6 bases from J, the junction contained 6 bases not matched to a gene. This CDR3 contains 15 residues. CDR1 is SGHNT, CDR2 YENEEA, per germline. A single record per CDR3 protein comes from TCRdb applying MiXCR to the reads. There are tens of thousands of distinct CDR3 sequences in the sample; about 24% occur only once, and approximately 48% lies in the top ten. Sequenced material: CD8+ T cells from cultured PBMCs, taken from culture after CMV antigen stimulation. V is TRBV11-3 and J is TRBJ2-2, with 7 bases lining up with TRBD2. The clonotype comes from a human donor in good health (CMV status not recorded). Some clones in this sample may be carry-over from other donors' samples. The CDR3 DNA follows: TGTGCCAGCAGCTTACCTGATGGGGGGGCCGGGGAGCTGTTTTTT. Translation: CASSLPDGGAGELFF. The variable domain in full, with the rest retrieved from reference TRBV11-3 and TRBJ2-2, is EAGVVQSPRYKIIEKKQPVAFWCNPISGHNTLYWYLQNLGQGPELLIRYENEEAVDDSQLPKDRFSAERLKGVDSTLKIQPAELGDSAVYLCASSLPDGGAGELFFGEGSRLTVL.